This entry describes one T cell receptor beta chain. This entry belongs to a study of CD8 T cells in Susac syndrome. The CDR3 extends over 11 amino acids. Germline V gene lookup returns CDR1 GTSNPN and CDR2 SVGIG (reference sequence). Deletions cut 5 bases from V and 5 bases from J, with 9 bases between. RNA was extracted with the RNeasy kit, and a quantity of about 0.45 to 1 ug was reverse transcribed using random hexamers. TCRdb re-called the immunoSEQ multiplex PCR reads through MiXCR, storing one row per CDR3 protein. The sample carries around 160,000 distinct CDR3 sequences, roughly 94% recorded once. The TEMRA cells underwent FACS enrichment, while the CD8+ and CD4+ T cells underwent negative isolation.

V usage is TRBV30 and J usage is TRBJ1-2; D remains ambiguous. This TCR derives from a human donor with multiple sclerosis. The specimen sequenced was CD4+ T cells from PBMCs. The chain's CDR3 is CAWATSYGYTF. CDR3 in DNA: TGTGCCTGGGCGACAAGTTATGGCTACACCTTC.